This entry lists 15 T cell receptor beta chains sequenced from one sample in a study of human T cells and chemical hapten exposure (dated by TCRdb to the early 2020s). The library was prepared using RACE. The sample was run on a NextSeq 500. TCRdb reanalyzed the raw reads on its own, using fastp at Q25 for trimming and MiXCR for clone calling, and kept in-frame beta chains. Records with the same CDR3 protein are collapsed into one entry carrying the most frequent genes and DNA. The sample data list under 150,000 distinct CDR3 sequences, and around 10% of these were observed just once. Approximately 1.5% of the sample is in the top ten clones. The time point label of this sample denotes: patch test 1, 2 weeks after DPC sensitization. This specimen's treatment or condition label, interpreted: therapeutic diphenylcyclopropenone sensitization with weekly scalp DPC. The material was whole blood, obtained in connection with sensitization to the hapten diphenylcyclopropenone (DPC). The receptors come from a woman aged 45 to 65 with alopecia areata. Some clones in this sample may be carry-over from other donors' samples.

The J gene is TRBJ1-6, the V gene TRBV7-2; no clear D. V was clipped by 1 base and J by 5 bases, with 12 bases between them. CDR3 length equals 16 residues. Germline assignment: CDR1 SGHTA and CDR2 FQGNSA. CDR3 amino acids: CASSLEEGGNNSPLHF. The CDR3 DNA sequence: TGTGCCAGCAGCTTAGAGGAGGGCGGGAATAATTCACCCCTCCACTTT.

This clonotype was recorded many times. CDR3 nucleotide sequence: TGCGCCAGCAGCTTGGGGGGCCGGACGTCGGGAAATGAAAAACTGTTTTTT. This translates into CASSLGGRTSGNEKLFF. This chain uses TRBV5-1 with TRBJ1-4, with a possible D match to TRBD1 (5 bases). Germline values: CDR1 SGHRS, CDR2 YFSETQ. The length of the CDR3 is 17 residues. Trimming removed 0 bases from V and 5 bases from J, with 17 bases in between.

This clonotype was recorded at least ten times. The V call is TRBV29-1, the J call TRBJ2-5; possibly TRBD1 for D (5 bases). The CDR3 covers 12 residues. Trimming shortened V by 3 bases and J by 4 bases, and 9 bases separated the two germline ends. Germline V gene sequence: CDR1 SQVTM, CDR2 ANQGSEA. CDR3 protein: CSVDQGRETQYF. The CDR3 DNA sequence: TGCAGCGTTGATCAGGGAAGAGAGACCCAGTACTTC.

The chain links TRBV20-1 to TRBJ2-5; 7 bases agree with TRBD2. Germline CDR1 and CDR2: DFQATT and SNEGSKA (reference sequence). CDR3 length: 14 residues. V was clipped by 4 bases and J by 5 bases; unmatched bases: 10. CDR3 DNA: TGCAGTGCTACAAACTGGCGGGGGAGTGAGACCCAGTACTTC. It codes for CSATNWRGSETQYF.

This clonotype has a count of ten or more. The CDR3 DNA reads as TGTGCCAGCAGAGGGACTAGCGGAGTTTACGAGCAGTACTTC. Translation: CASRGTSGVYEQYF. The genes are TRBV12-3 or TRBV12-4 and TRBJ2-7; TRBD2 matches 11 bases. V was clipped by 6 bases and J by 4 bases; unmatched bases: 5. This CDR3 has 14 residues.

The chain uses TRBV7-6 and TRBJ2-2; 7 bases are a match to TRBD1. V dropped 5 bases and J dropped 3; count of bases not matched to a gene: 15. Germline lookup yields CDR1 SGHVS and CDR2 FNYEAQ. This CDR3 region has 18 residues. The CDR3 coding sequence is TGTGCCAGCAGCCTCCATAGTCCGACAGGGAACGACACCGGGGAGCTGTTTTTT. The encoded protein is CASSLHSPTGNDTGELFF.

This clonotype was seen repeatedly, ten times or more. This chain joins TRBV20-1 and TRBJ2-1; 8 positions match TRBD2. The CDR3 has 16 amino acids. Per germline, CDR1 DFQATT and CDR2 SNEGSKA (reference sequence). J lost 8 bases, V lost 1 base, and 13 bases had no gene match. The DNA of the CDR3 is TGCAGTGCTAGAGGGTCGGGGGGGCCGCTTATCGATGAGCAGTTCTTC. Residues: CSARGSGGPLIDEQFF.

This clonotype was picked up a small number of times. The V and J genes are TRBV2 and TRBJ2-1, with unresolved D. V was clipped by 2 bases and J by 6 bases, with 11 bases between them. The CDR3 is made up of 14 amino acids. In germline, CDR1 is SNHLY, CDR2 FYNNEI. The CDR3 DNA reads TGTGCCAGCAGTGAATTGACGACCATCAATGAGCAGTTCTTC. It codes for CASSELTTINEQFF.

This clonotype was found a few times. V and J are TRBV29-1 and TRBJ2-7, with 8 bases matching TRBD1. V gave up 4 bases and J gave up 3 bases; unmatched junction bases: 5. Germline CDR1 and CDR2: SQVTM and ANQGSEA. The length of the CDR3 is 13 residues. CDR3 DNA: TGCAGCGTTGCGACAGGGGACAACTACGAGCAGTACTTC. It yields the protein CSVATGDNYEQYF.

A few counts support this clonotype. The rearrangement joins TRBV7-9 to TRBJ1-1; D ambiguous. The CDR3 totals 12 residues. V was shortened by 10 bases and J by 6 bases, with 15 bases between the two germline ends. Looked up from germline, CDR1 is SEHNR and CDR2 is FQNEAQ (reference sequence). The CDR3 protein is CATRQDGPEAFF. In DNA form, the CDR3 reads TGTGCCACCCGCCAGGATGGCCCTGAAGCTTTCTTT. Variable domain in full (rest from reference TRBV7-9 and TRBJ1-1): DTGVSQNPRHKITKRGQNVTFRCDPISEHNRLYWYRQTLGQGPEFLTYFQNEAQLEKSRLLSDRFSAERPKGSFSTLEIQRTEQGDSAMYLCATRQDGPEAFFGQGTRLTVV.

This chain connects TRBV7-9 to TRBJ2-1; D gene unclear. Germline CDR1 reads SEHNR; CDR2 reads FQNEAQ (reference sequence). The CDR3 spans 12 residues. Trimming took 5 bases from V and 5 from J, leaving 7 bases between them. As DNA, the CDR3 is TGTGCCAGCAGCCTAGGGAACAATGAGCAGTTCTTC. Residues: CASSLGNNEQFF.

This clonotype has more than one count but fewer than ten. The chain combines TRBV7-2 with TRBJ1-3; no clear D gene. The CDR3 covers 15 residues. Germline loops: CDR1 SGHTA, CDR2 FQGNSA. V lost 1 base, J lost 3 bases, and 10 bases lay in between. Here the CDR3 reads CASSLGRTSGNTIYF. For the CDR3, the DNA is TGTGCCAGCAGCTTAGGGCGGACGAGTGGAAACACCATATATTTT.

This clonotype came up a few times. The V and J genes are TRBV10-2 and TRBJ2-6, with 8 bases fitting TRBD1. The CDR3 sequence is 15 residues long. The germline gives CDR1 WSHSY, CDR2 SAAADI. The junction had 4 bases not matched to a gene; V was cut back by 8 bases and J by 1 base. The CDR3 nucleotides read TGCGCCAGCGGGGACAGGATGTCTGGGGCCAACGTCCTGACTTTC. Translated, it gives CASGDRMSGANVLTF.

This clonotype came up a few times. This chain uses TRBV29-1 with TRBJ2-5, with D maybe TRBD2 (6 bases). The CDR3 length is 13 residues. The V gene's germline CDR1 is SQVTM and CDR2 ANQGSEA. V was clipped by 4 bases and J by 2 bases, with 11 bases between them. CDR3 in DNA: TGCAGCGTTGGAGGGAGCGGGCAAGAGACCCAGTACTTC. This translates into CSVGGSGQETQYF.

This clonotype appeared a few times. This chain links TRBV28 with TRBJ2-6, with D possibly matching TRBD1 (5 bases). Germline V gene data show CDR1 as MDHEN and CDR2 as SYDVKM. With 3 bases removed from V and 1 base from J, the gap between germline ends came to 7 bases. The CDR3 has 15 residues. For the CDR3, the DNA is TGTGCCAGCAGTTTCCCAGGGTCTGGGGCCAACGTCCTGACTTTC. Translated: CASSFPGSGANVLTF.